Below are 24 T cell receptor beta chains sequenced from a single sample in a study of T cells in women clearing cervical HPV infection. Clones were sequenced by immunoSEQ multiplex PCR, and TCRdb holds only the in-frame ones, with some missing. This sample lists about 36,000 clones; its ten largest clones have roughly 3.5%. Sequenced sample: blood buffy coat. The receptors here all came from a woman aged 18 to 75 with a cervical HPV16 infection that either progressed to CIN3+ or cleared (not recorded which).

The CDR3 here is CASSGTDPYEQYF. The DNA read from the CDR3 is TGTGCCAGCAGCGGGACAGACCCCTACGAG. The chain employs TRBV7-8 and TRBJ2-7, with 7 bases matching TRBD1. The read falls 3 residues short of the CDR3 end, and the missing part is taken from the germline J gene. Germline CDR1 reads SGHVS; CDR2 reads FQNEAQ. Germline trimming cut 5 bases from V and 2 bases from J; bases unmatched to any gene: 3. The CDR3 runs to 13 residues. The whole variable domain, remainder taken from reference TRBV7-8 and TRBJ2-7, is GAGVSQSPRYKVAKRGQDVALRCDPISGHVSLFWYQQALGQGPEFLTYFQNEAQLDKSGLPSDRFFAERPEGSVSTLKIQRTQQEDSAVYLCASSGTDPYEQYFGPGTRLTVT.

On this clone itself: The observed sequence ends 3 residues before the CDR3 terminus, with the missing tail filled in from the germline J gene. The gene calls are TRBV7-9 and TRBJ1-4; no reliable D call. Trimming shortened V by 4 bases and J by 0 bases, and 9 bases separated the two germline ends. Germline V gene data show CDR1 as SEHNR and CDR2 as FQNEAQ (reference sequence). The CDR3 is 15 amino acids. CDR3 DNA, as far as it was read: TGTGCCAGCAGCTCTGCACTTACAACTAATGAAAAA. The encoded protein is CASSSALTTNEK. The full CDR3 sequence reads CASSSALTTNEKLFF.

This CDR3 is CASGGTLGYTF. Incomplete CDR3 DNA: TGTGCCAGCGGGGGGACTCTGGGC. The genes are TRBV6-2 or TRBV6-3 and TRBJ1-2; tentatively, D is TRBD1 (5 bases). The read halts 3 residues ahead of the CDR3 end, with the missing end drawn from the germline J gene. This CDR3 is 11 amino acids long. Germline assignment: CDR1 MNHEY and CDR2 SVGEGT.

With respect to this clone: The observed sequence ends 3 residues before the CDR3 terminus, with the missing tail filled in from the germline J gene. This sample includes further DNA sequences coding for the same CDR3. The chain recombines TRBV7-2 with TRBJ2-1; D is undetermined. The CDR3 totals 13 residues. From germline, CDR1 is SGHTA and CDR2 FQGNSA. Trimming stripped 0 bases from V and 3 bases from J, with 3 bases between. The CDR3 bases that were read are TGTGCCAGCAGCTTAGCCCACTACAATGAG. This translates into CASSLAHYNE. The full CDR3 protein reads CASSLAHYNEQFF. Filled out from reference TRBV7-2 and TRBJ2-1, the complete variable domain reads GAGVSQSPSNKVTEKGKDVELRCDPISGHTALYWYRQSLGQGLEFLIYFQGNSAPDKSGLPSDRFSAERTGGSVSTLTIQRTQQEDSAVYLCASSLAHYNEQFFGPGTRLTVL.

On this clone: Read data end 3 residues before the CDR3 end; the end is taken from the germline J gene. The J gene is TRBJ1-5, the V gene TRBV19; 9 bases align to TRBD1. Germline-derived CDR1 and CDR2 are LNHDA and SQIVND (reference sequence). CDR3 length equals 15 residues. With V trimmed by 0 bases and J by 9 bases, 6 bases remained unmatched. The CDR3: CASSIDGTGLRPQHF. CDR3 DNA (partial): TGTGCCAGTAGTATAGACGGGACAGGGTTAAGGCCC.

Note on this clone: The CDR3 end falls 3 residues outside the read, so it is completed with the germline J gene. The V call is TRBV19, the J call TRBJ1-5, with TRBD1 matching 7 bases. The CDR3 length is 13 residues. The ends lost 2 bases at V and 6 bases at J; junction bases unmatched: 1. CDR1 and CDR2 from the germline V gene are LNHDA and SQIVND (reference sequence). The CDR3 DNA, read in part, is TGTGCCAGTAGTATACAGGGGGGTCAGCCC. Residues: CASSIQGGQP. The full CDR3 reads CASSIQGGQPQHF.

Worth noting for this clone: The read terminates 3 residues before the CDR3 end, so the remaining end is supplied by the germline J gene. V usage is TRBV18 and J usage is TRBJ1-3; a weak D match, TRBD1 (5 bases). CDR3 length: 14 residues. Trimming took 3 bases from V and 0 from J, leaving 6 bases between them. In germline, CDR1 is KGHSH, CDR2 LQKENI. This CDR3 is CASSPGGSGNTIYF. The sequenced CDR3 bases are TGTGCCAGCTCACCCGGGGGCTCTGGAAACACC.

Concerning this clone: The CDR3 goes on 3 residues after the read ends, and that part is filled in from the germline J gene. The J gene is TRBJ2-1, the V gene TRBV20-1; the match to TRBD2 covers 12 bases. The CDR3 has 16 amino acids. CDR1 is DFQATT and CDR2 is SNEGSKA in the germline V gene (reference sequence). V lost 5 bases to trimming and J lost 7 bases; unmatched junction nucleotides: 12. This CDR3 reads CSAYQTTGLAGNEQFF. CDR3 DNA (partial): TGCAGTGCTTACCAAACCACCGGACTAGCGGGGAATGAG.

CDR3 sequence reads: CSALTPGGLAGVGTQYF. The covered CDR3 bases are TGCAGTGCCCTCACCCCCGGGGGGCTAGCGGGAGTCGGGACC. The chain has TRBV20-1 and TRBJ2-5; 10 positions agree with TRBD2. The CDR3 is cut off 3 residues early in the read; its end comes from the germline J gene. With 6 bases clipped from V and 7 bases from J, the junction kept 20 bases outside the gene matches. The CDR3 length is 17 residues. Germline CDR1 reads DFQATT; CDR2 reads SNEGSKA (reference sequence).

With regard to this clone: The CDR3 end falls 3 residues outside the read, so it is completed with the germline J gene. This rearrangement joins TRBV12-3 or TRBV12-4 to TRBJ2-7; D might be TRBD1 (6 bases). Deletions cut 6 bases from V and 2 bases from J, with 17 bases between. The CDR3 covers 15 residues. The sequenced part of the CDR3 DNA is TGTGCCAGCAGCCTTCGGACAGTTTCGGCCTACGAG. This codes for CASSLRTVSAYE. The entire CDR3 protein is CASSLRTVSAYEQYF.

On this clone itself: Coverage ceases 3 residues before the CDR3 finishes, and the germline J gene fills in the end. Other DNA sequences in this sample translate to the same CDR3. The chain carries TRBV7-9 and TRBJ1-5, with 7 bases matching TRBD1. V gave up 6 bases and J gave up 4 bases; unmatched junction bases: 6. Germline V gives CDR1 SEHNR, CDR2 FQNEAQ (reference sequence). The CDR3 spans 14 residues. The chain's CDR3 is CASSLTGNNQPQHF. Incomplete CDR3 DNA: TGTGCCAGCAGTTTGACAGGGAATAATCAGCCC.

A word on this clone: Read sequence stops 3 residues before the CDR3 end, and the germline J gene provides the missing end. This chain links TRBV2 with TRBJ2-5; 16 bases agree with TRBD2. V shed 3 bases, J shed 5 bases, and the junction held 9 bases outside the gene matches. The CDR3 is made up of 18 amino acids. The germline V gene has CDR1 SNHLY and CDR2 FYNNEI. The DNA read from the CDR3 is TGTGCCAGCAGTGACGGGACTAGCGGGAGGGCCCCGGGGGAGACC. Translated: CASSDGTSGRAPGET. The full CDR3 sequence reads CASSDGTSGRAPGETQYF.

Concerning this clone itself: The read comes to an end 3 residues before the CDR3 does, leaving the germline J gene to fill in the end. The J gene is TRBJ1-1, the V gene TRBV2, with unresolved D. Per germline, CDR1 SNHLY and CDR2 FYNNEI. Trimming left V 9 bases short and J 3 bases short, with 14 bases between. The CDR3 loop spans 13 amino acids. CDR3 DNA, as far as it was read: TGTGCCAGTGCGGCGGGGAGGTACACTGAA. It codes for CASAAGRYTE. The CDR3 reads in full as CASAAGRYTEAFF.

As regards this clone: The CDR3 goes on 3 residues after the read ends, and that part is filled in from the germline J gene. This chain uses TRBV9 with TRBJ2-1, with TRBD2 matching 8 bases. Unmatched junction bases numbered 9, after V lost 3 bases and J lost 4 bases. This CDR3 is 16 amino acids long. Germline assignment: CDR1 SGDLS and CDR2 YYNGEE. The sequenced CDR3 bases are TGTGCCAGCAGCGCCATAGCGGGACTAGGGTACAATGAG. Amino acids: CASSAIAGLGYNE. The full CDR3 is CASSAIAGLGYNEQFF.

To note about this clone: The observed sequence ends 3 residues before the CDR3 terminus, with the missing tail filled in from the germline J gene. V and J are TRBV5-1 and TRBJ2-1; 16 nucleotides match TRBD2. Germline loops: CDR1 SGHRS, CDR2 YFSETQ. V shed 4 bases and J 2 bases; nucleotides not matched to a gene: 6. This CDR3 is 18 amino acids long. The CDR3 bases that were read are TGCGCCAGCAGCCCGGGACTAGCGGGAGGGCCCCCCTACAATGAG. Its protein is CASSPGLAGGPPYNE. The entire CDR3 reads CASSPGLAGGPPYNEQFF.

About this clone itself: The read finishes 3 residues shy of the CDR3 end, and the germline J gene is used to complete it. The V gene is TRBV5-1, the J gene TRBJ2-1; 10 nucleotides line up with TRBD2. The V gene's germline CDR1 is SGHRS and CDR2 YFSETQ. V shed 3 bases, J shed 0 bases, and the junction held 6 bases outside the gene matches. This CDR3 is built from 17 residues. The CDR3 sequence: CASSSQREGYSYNEQFF. Partial CDR3 DNA: TGCGCCAGCAGCTCCCAGCGGGAGGGTTACTCCTACAATGAG.

As to this clone: The sequence runs out 3 residues before the end of the CDR3; the remainder is reconstructed from the germline J gene. The chain couples TRBV20-1 to TRBJ1-2, with TRBD1 matching 8 bases. The CDR3 spans 16 residues. The V and J ends lost 6 bases and 6 bases, in that order; junction bases with no gene match: 18. The germline CDR1 and CDR2 sequences are DFQATT and SNEGSKA (reference sequence). Incomplete CDR3 DNA: TGCAGTGCACCTAGTTCCGGACAGGGAAGTATCGATGGC. Translation gives CSAPSSGQGSIDG. The whole CDR3 reads CSAPSSGQGSIDGYTF.

Points on this clone: The CDR3 end lies 3 residues beyond the end of the read and is filled in from the germline J gene. The J gene is TRBJ2-1, the V gene TRBV2, with 9 bases fitting TRBD1. The junction had 2 bases not matched to a gene; V was cut back by 5 bases and J by 0 bases. The CDR3 runs 15 residues. The germline V gene has CDR1 SNHLY and CDR2 FYNNEI. The DNA read from the CDR3 is TGTGCCAGCAGTTTGGGACAGGGCTCCTACAATGAG. This codes for CASSLGQGSYNE. Given in full, the CDR3 is CASSLGQGSYNEQFF. Full variable domain (remainder filled in from reference TRBV2 and TRBJ2-1): EPEVTQTPSHQVTQMGQEVILRCVPISNHLYFYWYRQILGQKVEFLVSFYNNEISEKSEIFDDQFSVERPDGSNFTLKIRSTKLEDSAMYFCASSLGQGSYNEQFFGPGTRLTVL.

Notes on this clone: Sequencing ends 3 residues short of the CDR3 end; the germline J gene provides the rest. The chain uses TRBV4-1 and TRBJ2-5; D is unresolved. The CDR3 is 16 amino acids. The V gene's germline CDR1 is MGHRA and CDR2 YSYEKL. Trimming removed 4 bases from V and 2 bases from J, with 17 bases in between. CDR3 protein: CASSLIRHTLQETQYF. CDR3 DNA, as far as it was read: TGCGCCAGCAGCCTAATCCGACATACCCTACAAGAGACC.

About this clone itself: The read is 3 residues too short to cover the CDR3 end, so that end is filled in from the germline J gene. The J gene is TRBJ1-1, the V gene TRBV29-1; 8 bases are a match to TRBD1. V trimming: 5 bases; J trimming: 3 bases; junction bases outside the gene matches: 5. The germline gives CDR1 SQVTM, CDR2 ANQGSEA. The CDR3 loop spans 13 amino acids. CDR3 sequence: CSVNRDRYTEAFF. The covered CDR3 bases are TGCAGCGTTAACCGGGACAGGTACACTGAA.

Worth noting for this clone: The read ends 3 residues shy of where the CDR3 ends; the end is completed using the germline J gene. V is TRBV18 and J is TRBJ2-7, with TRBD1 matching over 9 bases. The CDR3 consists of 13 residues. Germline V gene lookup returns CDR1 KGHSH and CDR2 LQKENI. J was trimmed by 4 bases and V by 4 bases; bases with no gene match: 2. CDR3 DNA, as far as it was read: TGTGCCAGCTCACTGGACAGGGGATACGAG. The encoded protein is CASSLDRGYE. The CDR3 in its entirety is CASSLDRGYEQYF. Drawing the rest from reference TRBV18 and TRBJ2-7, the complete variable domain is NAGVMQNPRHLVRRRGQEARLRCSPMKGHSHVYWYRQLPEEGLKFMVYLQKENIIDESGMPKERFSAEFPKEGPSILRIQQVVRGDSAAYFCASSLDRGYEQYFGPGTRLTVT.

In regard to this clone: The read ends 3 residues early relative to the CDR3; the germline J gene fills the gap. V and J are TRBV7-2 and TRBJ2-4; D unresolved. Trimming cost V 1 base and J 6 bases, with 10 bases left between them. Germline V CDR1 and CDR2: SGHTA, FQGNSA. The CDR3 is made up of 14 amino acids. Partial CDR3 DNA: TGTGCCAGCAGCTTAGAACAGACGATAAACATT. Protein: CASSLEQTINI. The whole CDR3 sequence is CASSLEQTINIQYF.

Regarding this clone: The CDR3 end falls 3 residues outside the read, so it is completed with the germline J gene. V gene TRBV27 combines with J gene TRBJ2-7; D possibly corresponds to TRBD1 (6 bases). The CDR3 is 14 residues long. V was trimmed by 6 bases and J by 6 bases, leaving 18 bases between them. Germline assignment: CDR1 MNHEY and CDR2 SMNVEV (reference sequence). The part of the CDR3 DNA that was read is TGTGCCAGCAGCTTTCAGGGGAACAATATCGAG. It encodes CASSFQGNNIE. From start to end, the CDR3 is CASSFQGNNIEQYF.

Turning to this clone: The read falls 3 residues short of the CDR3 end, and the missing part is taken from the germline J gene. The chain carries TRBV30 and TRBJ2-7, with D tentatively TRBD1 or TRBD2 (5 bases each). Trimming removed 0 bases at V and 0 bases at J, with 9 bases between. CDR3 size: 14 residues. CDR1 is GTSNPN, CDR2 SVGIG, per germline (reference sequence). The sequenced part of the CDR3 DNA is TGTGCCTGGAGTGTAGAGGGGAGCTCCTACGAG. Protein: CAWSVEGSSYE. The entire CDR3 reads CAWSVEGSSYEQYF.